These 4 T cell receptor beta chains came from one sample sequenced in a study of blood T cell repertoires in COVID-19. The data were produced by immunoSEQ multiplex PCR, yet TCRdb's version contains in-frame clones alone and is incomplete. The sample has over 200,000 clones; around nine tenths are singletons. The specimen sequenced was PBMCs or T cells enriched from blood (not recorded which). The receptors stem from a woman younger than 45 with acute COVID-19.

The gene calls are TRBV7-6 and TRBJ2-1, with TRBD2 identical over 7 bases. The CDR3 spans 16 residues. Germline loops: CDR1 SGHVS, CDR2 FNYEAQ. V shed 4 bases and J 0 bases; nucleotides not matched to a gene: 6. CDR3 bases: TGTGCCAGCAGCTGGCGGGGGTCCTACTCCTACAATGAGCAGTTCTTC. This codes for CASSWRGSYSYNEQFF.

Comments on this clone: At one end the junction does not follow the germline gene, possibly because of a read error. The chain uses TRBV30 and TRBJ1-5; D remains ambiguous. Germline lookup yields CDR1 GTSNPN and CDR2 SVGIG (reference sequence). The CDR3 runs 14 residues. CDR3 protein: CAWSVRASDQPQHF. Written as DNA, the CDR3 is TGTGCCTGGAGTGTACGGGCTAGCGATCAGCCCCAGCATTTT.

A few counts support this clone. This chain links TRBV19 with TRBJ1-4; 11 nucleotides align to TRBD1. The CDR3 is 14 residues long. V gave up 3 bases and J gave up 11 bases; unmatched junction bases: 5. From germline, CDR1 is LNHDA and CDR2 SQIVND (reference sequence). The CDR3 here is CASSITGTGGKLFF. The CDR3 nucleotides read TGTGCCAGTAGTATTACCGGGACAGGGGGGAAACTGTTTTTT.

The sample holds one count of this clone. The chain combines TRBV10-3 with TRBJ1-1; 12 nucleotides match TRBD1. V lost 6 bases, J lost 0 bases, and 5 bases stayed unmatched. The CDR3 sequence is 16 residues long. The germline V gene has CDR1 ENHRY and CDR2 SYGVKD. In nucleotides, the CDR3 is TGTGCCATCAGAGCCGGGACAGGGGGCATGAACACTGAAGCTTTCTTT. This encodes CAIRAGTGGMNTEAFF.